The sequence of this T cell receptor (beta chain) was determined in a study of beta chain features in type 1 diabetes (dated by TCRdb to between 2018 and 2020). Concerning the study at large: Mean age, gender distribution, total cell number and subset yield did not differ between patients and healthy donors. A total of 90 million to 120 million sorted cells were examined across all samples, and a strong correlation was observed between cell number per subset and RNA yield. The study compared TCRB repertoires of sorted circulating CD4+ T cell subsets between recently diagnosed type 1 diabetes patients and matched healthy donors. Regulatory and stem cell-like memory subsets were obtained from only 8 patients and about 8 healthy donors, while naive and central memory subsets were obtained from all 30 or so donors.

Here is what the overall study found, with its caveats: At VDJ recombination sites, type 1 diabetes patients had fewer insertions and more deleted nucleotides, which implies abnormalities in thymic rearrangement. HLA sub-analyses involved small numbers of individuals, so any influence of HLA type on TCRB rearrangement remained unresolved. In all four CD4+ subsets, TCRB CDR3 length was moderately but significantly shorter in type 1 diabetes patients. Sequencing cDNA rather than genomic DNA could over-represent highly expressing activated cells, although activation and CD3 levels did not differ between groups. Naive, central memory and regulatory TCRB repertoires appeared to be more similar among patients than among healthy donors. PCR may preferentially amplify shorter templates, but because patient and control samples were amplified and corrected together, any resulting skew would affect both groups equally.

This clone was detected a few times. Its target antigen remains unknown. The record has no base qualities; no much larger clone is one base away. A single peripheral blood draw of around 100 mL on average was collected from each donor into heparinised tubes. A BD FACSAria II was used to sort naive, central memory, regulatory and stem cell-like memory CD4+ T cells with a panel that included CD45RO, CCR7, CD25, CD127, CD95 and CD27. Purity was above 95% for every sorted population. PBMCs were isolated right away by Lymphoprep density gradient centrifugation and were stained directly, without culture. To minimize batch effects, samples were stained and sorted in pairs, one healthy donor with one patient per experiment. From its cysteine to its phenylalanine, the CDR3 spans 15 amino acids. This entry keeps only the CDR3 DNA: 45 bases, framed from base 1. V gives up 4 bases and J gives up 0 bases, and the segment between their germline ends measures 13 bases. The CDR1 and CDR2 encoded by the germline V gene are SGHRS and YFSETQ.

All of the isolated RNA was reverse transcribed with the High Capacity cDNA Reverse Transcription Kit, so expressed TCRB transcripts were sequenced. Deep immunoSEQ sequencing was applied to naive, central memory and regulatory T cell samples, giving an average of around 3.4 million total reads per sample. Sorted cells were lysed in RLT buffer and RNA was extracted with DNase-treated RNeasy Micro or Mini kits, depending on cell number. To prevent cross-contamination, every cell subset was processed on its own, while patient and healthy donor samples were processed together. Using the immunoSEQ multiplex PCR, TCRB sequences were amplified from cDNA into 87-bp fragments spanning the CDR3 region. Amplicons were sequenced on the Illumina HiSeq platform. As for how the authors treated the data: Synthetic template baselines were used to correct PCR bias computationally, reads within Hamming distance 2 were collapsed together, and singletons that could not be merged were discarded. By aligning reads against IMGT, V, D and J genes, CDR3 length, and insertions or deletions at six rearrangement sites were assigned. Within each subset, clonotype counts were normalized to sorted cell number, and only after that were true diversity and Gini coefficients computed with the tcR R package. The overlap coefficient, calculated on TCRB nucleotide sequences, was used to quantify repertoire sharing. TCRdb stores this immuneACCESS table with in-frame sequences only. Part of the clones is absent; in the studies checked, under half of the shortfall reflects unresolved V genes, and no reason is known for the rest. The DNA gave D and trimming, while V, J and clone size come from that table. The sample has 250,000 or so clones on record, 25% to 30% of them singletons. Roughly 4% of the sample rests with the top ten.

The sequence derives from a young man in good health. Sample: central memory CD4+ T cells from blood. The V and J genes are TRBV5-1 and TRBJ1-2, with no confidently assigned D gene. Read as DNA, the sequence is TGCGCCAGCAGCAAAGACGGCGCTTCTAACTATGGCTACACCTTC. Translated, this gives CASSKDGASNYGYTF.